Listed here are 10 T cell receptor beta chains from one sample, sequenced in a study of T cell changes during pregnancy in multiple sclerosis (dated by TCRdb to the late 2010s). Libraries were built with the immunoSEQ multiplex PCR assay. Entries here come from immuneACCESS through TCRdb and include only in-frame sequences with V and J called. Some clones fail to appear in such tables; in the studies checked, an unresolved V gene covers under half of the shortfall, and the cause of the remainder is unknown. The sample data list 34,000 or so clones, and just over 90% of these were observed just once. In total, the top ten clones hold about 10% of the sample. This material consisted of CD8+ T cells from peripheral blood mononuclear cells, taken before pregnancy. The receptors were sampled from a female donor with multiple sclerosis, enrolled in a pregnancy study.

This chain uses TRBV11-2 with TRBJ1-6, with D uncertain. V lost 3 bases and J 7 bases, leaving 10 bases between the germline ends. The CDR3 contains 14 residues. Germline-derived CDR1 and CDR2 are SGHAT and FQNNGV. CDR3 sequence reads: CASSFVAGNSPLHF. As DNA, the CDR3 is TGTGCCAGCAGCTTTGTGGCGGGGAATTCACCCCTCCACTTT.

J is TRBJ1-2 and V is TRBV25-1, with TRBD1 identical over 7 bases. The CDR3 totals 14 residues. The germline V gene encodes CDR1 MGHDK and CDR2 SYGVNS. V lost 6 bases to trimming and J lost 0 bases; unmatched junction nucleotides: 4. CDR3 residues: CASSDRVTNYGYTF. Here the CDR3 DNA reads TGTGCCAGCAGCGACAGGGTCACTAACTATGGCTACACCTTC.

The chain couples TRBV4-3 to TRBJ2-3; a weak D match, TRBD1 (6 bases). Between the trimmed V and J ends, which lost 4 bases and 2 bases, there was a span of 22 bases. CDR3 length equals 18 residues. Germline CDR1 LGHNA, CDR2 YSLEER. The CDR3 protein is CASSPWTDTTGPTDTQYF. The CDR3 DNA sequence: TGCGCCAGCAGCCCGTGGACAGACACCACCGGCCCCACAGATACGCAGTATTTT.

The chain recombines TRBV29-1 with TRBJ2-7, with TRBD1 matching 8 bases. The germline CDR1 and CDR2 sequences are SQVTM and ANQGSEA. CDR3 length equals 13 residues. V was pared by 4 bases and J by 0 bases, with 2 bases of the junction left unmatched. For the CDR3, the DNA is TGCAGCGTTGCGGACAGGGACTCCTACGAGCAGTACTTC. Amino acids: CSVADRDSYEQYF.

The chain's CDR3 is CAWSPKVWAANTGELFF. CDR3 in DNA: TGTGCCTGGAGTCCTAAGGTCTGGGCCGCGAACACCGGGGAGCTGTTTTTT. This rearrangement joins TRBV30 to TRBJ2-2; D gene ambiguous. Germline CDR1 GTSNPN, CDR2 SVGIG (reference sequence). V was trimmed by 2 bases and J by 0 bases, leaving 16 bases between them. This CDR3 contains 17 residues.

The V and J genes are TRBV5-6 and TRBJ1-1; maybe TRBD1 (6 bases). This CDR3 region has 13 residues. Trimming cost V 0 bases and J 6 bases, with 9 bases left between them. The germline gives CDR1 SGHDT, CDR2 YYEEEE. The CDR3 here is CASSLEQGAEAFF. The CDR3 DNA reads TGTGCCAGCAGCTTGGAACAGGGAGCTGAAGCTTTCTTT.

This chain uses TRBV2 with TRBJ2-1, with 12 bases aligning to TRBD1. Germline V gene data show CDR1 as SNHLY and CDR2 as FYNNEI. The junction had 8 bases not matched to a gene; V was cut back by 8 bases and J by 6 bases. This CDR3 contains 15 residues. CDR3 protein: CASHRGQGAGNEQFF. The CDR3 bases are TGTGCCAGCCATCGGGGACAGGGGGCGGGCAATGAGCAGTTCTTC.

V usage is TRBV4-3 and J usage is TRBJ2-1; 7 bases agree with TRBD1. The CDR3 extends over 16 amino acids. V lost 5 bases and J lost 6; bases outside the gene matches: 13. The V gene's germline CDR1 is LGHNA and CDR2 YSLEER. The CDR3 protein is CASSLGGAPSSNEQFF. CDR3 nucleotides: TGCGCCAGCAGCTTAGGGGGCGCGCCTAGCTCCAATGAGCAGTTCTTC.

The chain couples TRBV10-3 to TRBJ1-6; a weak D match, TRBD1 (5 bases). The germline V and J ends were trimmed by 2 bases and 8 bases, with 16 bases remaining between them. CDR1 and CDR2 from the germline V gene are ENHRY and SYGVKD. CDR3 length: 16 amino acids. This CDR3 is CAISEEGGVGDSPLHF. Written as DNA, the CDR3 is TGTGCCATCAGTGAGGAAGGAGGGGTCGGGGATTCACCCCTCCACTTT.

The chain links TRBV7-8 to TRBJ2-1; maybe TRBD1 (6 bases). With 3 bases removed from V and 1 base from J, the gap between germline ends came to 10 bases. The germline V gene encodes CDR1 SGHVS and CDR2 FQNEAQ. This CDR3 comprises 15 residues. CDR3 loop: CASSLGTPSYNEQFF. In DNA form, the CDR3 reads TGTGCCAGCAGCTTGGGGACACCTTCCTACAATGAGCAGTTCTTC.